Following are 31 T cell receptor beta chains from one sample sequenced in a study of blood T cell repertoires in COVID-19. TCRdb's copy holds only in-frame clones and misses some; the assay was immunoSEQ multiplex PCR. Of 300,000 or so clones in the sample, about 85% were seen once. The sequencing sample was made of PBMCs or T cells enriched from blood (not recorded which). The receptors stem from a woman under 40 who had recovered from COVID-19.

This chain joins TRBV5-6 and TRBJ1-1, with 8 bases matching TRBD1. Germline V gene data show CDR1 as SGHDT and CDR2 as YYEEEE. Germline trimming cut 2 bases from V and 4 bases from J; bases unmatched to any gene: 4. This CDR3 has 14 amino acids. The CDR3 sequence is CASSLAGGPTEAFF. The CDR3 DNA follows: TGTGCCAGCAGCTTAGCAGGGGGCCCCACTGAAGCTTTCTTT. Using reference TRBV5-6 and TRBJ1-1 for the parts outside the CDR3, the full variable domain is DAGVTQSPTHLIKTRGQQVTLRCSPKSGHDTVSWYQQALGQGPQFIFQYYEEEERQRGNFPDRFSGHQFPNYSSELNVNALLLGDSALYLCASSLAGGPTEAFFGQGTRLTVV.

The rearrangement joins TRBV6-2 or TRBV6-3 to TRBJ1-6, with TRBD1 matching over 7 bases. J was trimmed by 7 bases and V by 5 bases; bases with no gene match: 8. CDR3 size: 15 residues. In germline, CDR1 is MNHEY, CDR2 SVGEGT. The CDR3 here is CASSPTDRWNSPLHF. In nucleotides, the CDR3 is TGTGCCAGCAGTCCAACGGACAGGTGGAATTCACCCCTCCACTTT.

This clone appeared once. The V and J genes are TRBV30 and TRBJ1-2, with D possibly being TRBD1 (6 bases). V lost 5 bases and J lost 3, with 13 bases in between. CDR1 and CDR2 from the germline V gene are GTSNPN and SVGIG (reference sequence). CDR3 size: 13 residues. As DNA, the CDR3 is TGTGCCTGGGACAACAGGGACGACTATGGCTACACCTTC. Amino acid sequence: CAWDNRDDYGYTF.

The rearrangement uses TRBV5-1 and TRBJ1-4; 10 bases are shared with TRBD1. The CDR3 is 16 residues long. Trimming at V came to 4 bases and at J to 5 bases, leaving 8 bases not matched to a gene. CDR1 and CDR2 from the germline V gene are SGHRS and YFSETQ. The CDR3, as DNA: TGCGCCAGCAGCCTGGAAATGGGACAGGGGAATGAAAAACTGTTTTTT. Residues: CASSLEMGQGNEKLFF.

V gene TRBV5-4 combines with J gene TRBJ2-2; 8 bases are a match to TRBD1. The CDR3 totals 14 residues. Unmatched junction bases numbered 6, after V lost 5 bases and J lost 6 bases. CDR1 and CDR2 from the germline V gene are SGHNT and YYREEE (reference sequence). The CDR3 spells CASRPGQAAGELFF. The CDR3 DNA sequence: TGTGCCAGCAGGCCGGGACAGGCCGCCGGGGAGCTGTTTTTT.

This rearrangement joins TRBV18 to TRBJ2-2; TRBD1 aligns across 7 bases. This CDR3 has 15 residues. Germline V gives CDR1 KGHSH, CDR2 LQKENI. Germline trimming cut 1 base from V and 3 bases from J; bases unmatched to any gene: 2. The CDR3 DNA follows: TGTGCCAGCTCACCACAAACAGGGGACACCGGGGAGCTGTTTTTT. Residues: CASSPQTGDTGELFF.

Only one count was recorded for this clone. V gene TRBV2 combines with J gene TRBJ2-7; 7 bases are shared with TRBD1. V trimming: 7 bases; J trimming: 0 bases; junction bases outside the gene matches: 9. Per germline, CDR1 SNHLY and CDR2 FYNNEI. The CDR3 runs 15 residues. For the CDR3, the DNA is TGTGCCAGCACCTGGGACAGCCTCAGCTCCTACGAGCAGTACTTC. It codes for CASTWDSLSSYEQYF.

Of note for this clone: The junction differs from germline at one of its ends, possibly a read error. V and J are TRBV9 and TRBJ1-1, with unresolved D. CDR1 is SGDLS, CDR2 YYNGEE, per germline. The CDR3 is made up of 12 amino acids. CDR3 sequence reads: CASSVVNSEAFF. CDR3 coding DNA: TGTGCCAGCAGCGTAGTTAACAGTGAAGCTTTCTTT.

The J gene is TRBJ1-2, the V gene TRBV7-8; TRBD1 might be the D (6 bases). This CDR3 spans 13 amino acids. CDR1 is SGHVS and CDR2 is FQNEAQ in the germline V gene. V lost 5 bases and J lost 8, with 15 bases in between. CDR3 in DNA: TGTGCCAGCAGCCCTCTTAGGGGGAGCGGCTACACCTTC. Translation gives CASSPLRGSGYTF.

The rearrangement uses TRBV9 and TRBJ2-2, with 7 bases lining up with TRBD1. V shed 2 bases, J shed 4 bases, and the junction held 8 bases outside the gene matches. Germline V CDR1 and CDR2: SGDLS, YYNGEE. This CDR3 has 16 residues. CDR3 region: CASSVSNRGATGELFF. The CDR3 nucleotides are TGTGCCAGCAGCGTCTCAAACAGGGGCGCCACCGGGGAGCTGTTTTTT.

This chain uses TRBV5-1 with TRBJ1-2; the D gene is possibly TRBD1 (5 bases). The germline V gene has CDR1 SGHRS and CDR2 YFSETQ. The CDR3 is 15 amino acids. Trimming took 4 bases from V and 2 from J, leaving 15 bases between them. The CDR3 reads CASSPGDGLNYGYTF. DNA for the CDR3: TGCGCCAGCAGCCCGGGGGACGGATTGAACTATGGCTACACCTTC.

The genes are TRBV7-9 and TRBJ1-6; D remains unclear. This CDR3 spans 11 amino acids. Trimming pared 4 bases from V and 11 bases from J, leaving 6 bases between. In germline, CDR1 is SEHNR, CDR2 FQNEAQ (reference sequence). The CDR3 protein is CASSSGTPLHF. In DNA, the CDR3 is TGTGCCAGCAGCTCCGGTACACCCCTCCACTTT.

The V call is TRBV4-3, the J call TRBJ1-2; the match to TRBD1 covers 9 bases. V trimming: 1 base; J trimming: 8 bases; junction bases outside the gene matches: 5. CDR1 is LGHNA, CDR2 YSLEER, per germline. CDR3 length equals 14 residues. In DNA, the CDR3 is TGCGCCAGCAGCCAAGCCAGGGACAGGGCGGGCTACACCTTC. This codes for CASSQARDRAGYTF.

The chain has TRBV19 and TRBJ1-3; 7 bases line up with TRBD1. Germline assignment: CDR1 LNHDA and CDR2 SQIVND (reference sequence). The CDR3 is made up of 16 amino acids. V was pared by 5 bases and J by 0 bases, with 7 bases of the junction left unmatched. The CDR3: CASSPVTGSSGNTIYF. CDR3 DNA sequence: TGTGCCAGTAGTCCGGTGACAGGGAGCTCTGGAAACACCATATATTTT. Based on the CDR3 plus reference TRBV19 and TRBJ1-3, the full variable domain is DGGITQSPKYLFRKEGQNVTLSCEQNLNHDAMYWYRQDPGQGLRLIYYSQIVNDFQKGDIAEGYSVSREKKESFPLTVTSAQKNPTAFYLCASSPVTGSSGNTIYFGEGSWLTVV.

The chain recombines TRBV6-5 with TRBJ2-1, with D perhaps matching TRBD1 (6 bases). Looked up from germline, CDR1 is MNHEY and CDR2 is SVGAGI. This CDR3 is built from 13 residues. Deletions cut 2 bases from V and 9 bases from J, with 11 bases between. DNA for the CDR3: TGTGCCAGCAGTTACATAACAGGGAGTGAGCAGTTCTTC. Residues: CASSYITGSEQFF.

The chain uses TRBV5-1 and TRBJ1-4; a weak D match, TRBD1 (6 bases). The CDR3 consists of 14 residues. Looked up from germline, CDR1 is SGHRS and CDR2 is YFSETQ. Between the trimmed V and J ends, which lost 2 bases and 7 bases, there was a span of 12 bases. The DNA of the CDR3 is TGCGCCAGCAGCTTACAGGGTAGAGGTGAAAAACTGTTTTTT. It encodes CASSLQGRGEKLFF. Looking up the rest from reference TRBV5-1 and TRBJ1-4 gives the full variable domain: KAGVTQTPRYLIKTRGQQVTLSCSPISGHRSVSWYQQTPGQGLQFLFEYFSETQRNKGNFPGRFSGRQFSNSRSEMNVSTLELGDSALYLCASSLQGRGEKLFFGSGTQLSVL.

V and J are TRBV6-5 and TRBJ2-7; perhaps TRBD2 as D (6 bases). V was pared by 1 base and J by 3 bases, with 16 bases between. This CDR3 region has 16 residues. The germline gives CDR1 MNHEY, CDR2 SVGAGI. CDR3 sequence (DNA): TGTGCCAGCAGTTACTTCCCGGCCGGGCGGGGCTACGAGCAGTACTTC. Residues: CASSYFPAGRGYEQYF.

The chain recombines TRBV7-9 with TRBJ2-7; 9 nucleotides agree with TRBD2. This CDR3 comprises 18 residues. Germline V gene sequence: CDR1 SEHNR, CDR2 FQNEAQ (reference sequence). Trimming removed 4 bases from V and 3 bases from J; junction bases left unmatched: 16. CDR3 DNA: TGTGCCAGCAGCTCCTCTGACCCGGTCAGCGGGGGGAACTACGAGCAGTACTTC. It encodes CASSSSDPVSGGNYEQYF.

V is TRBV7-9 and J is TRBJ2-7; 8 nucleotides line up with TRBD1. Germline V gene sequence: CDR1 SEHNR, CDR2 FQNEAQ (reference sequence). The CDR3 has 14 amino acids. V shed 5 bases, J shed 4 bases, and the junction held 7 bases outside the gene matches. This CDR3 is CASSPTTGEYEQYF. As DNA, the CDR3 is TGTGCCAGCAGCCCAACGACAGGGGAATACGAGCAGTACTTC.

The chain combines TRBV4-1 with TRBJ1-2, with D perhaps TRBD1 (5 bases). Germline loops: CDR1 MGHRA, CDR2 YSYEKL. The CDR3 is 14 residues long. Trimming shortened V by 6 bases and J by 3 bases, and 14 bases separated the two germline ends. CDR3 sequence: CASRAVGGDYGYTF. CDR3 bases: TGCGCCAGCAGAGCGGTTGGGGGGGACTATGGCTACACCTTC.

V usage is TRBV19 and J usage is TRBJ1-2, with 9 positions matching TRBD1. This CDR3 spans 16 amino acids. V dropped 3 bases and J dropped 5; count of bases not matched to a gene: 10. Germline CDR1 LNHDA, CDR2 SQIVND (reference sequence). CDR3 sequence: CASSILGTGKGYGYTF. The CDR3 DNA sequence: TGTGCCAGTAGTATTCTCGGGACAGGGAAGGGATATGGCTACACCTTC.

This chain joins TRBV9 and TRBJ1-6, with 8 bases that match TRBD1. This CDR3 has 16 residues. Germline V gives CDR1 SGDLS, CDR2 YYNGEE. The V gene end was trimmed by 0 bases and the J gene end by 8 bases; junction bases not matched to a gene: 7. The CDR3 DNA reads TGTGCCAGCAGCGTAGTTCCAGGGGGCAGTGATTCACCCCTCCACTTT. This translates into CASSVVPGGSDSPLHF. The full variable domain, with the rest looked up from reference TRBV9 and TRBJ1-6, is DSGVTQTPKHLITATGQRVTLRCSPRSGDLSVYWYQQSLDQGLQFLIQYYNGEERAKGNILERFSAQQFPDLHSELNLSSLELGDSALYFCASSVVPGGSDSPLHFGNGTRLTVT.

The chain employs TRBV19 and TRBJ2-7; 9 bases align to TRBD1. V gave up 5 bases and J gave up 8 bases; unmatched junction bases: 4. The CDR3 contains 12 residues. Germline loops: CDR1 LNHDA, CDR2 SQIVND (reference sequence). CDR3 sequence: CASSPGQGKQYF. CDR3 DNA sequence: TGTGCCAGTAGTCCAGGACAGGGGAAGCAGTACTTC.

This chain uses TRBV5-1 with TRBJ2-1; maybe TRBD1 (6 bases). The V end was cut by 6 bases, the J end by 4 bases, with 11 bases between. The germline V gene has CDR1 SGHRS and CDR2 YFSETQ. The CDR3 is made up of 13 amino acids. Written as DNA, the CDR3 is TGCGCCAGCAACCCGGACAGATACAATGAGCAGTTCTTC. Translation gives CASNPDRYNEQFF.

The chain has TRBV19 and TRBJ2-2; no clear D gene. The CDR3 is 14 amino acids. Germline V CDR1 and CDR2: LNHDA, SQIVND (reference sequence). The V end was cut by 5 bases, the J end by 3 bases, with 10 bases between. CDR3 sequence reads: CASSRQTYTGELFF. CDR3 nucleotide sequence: TGTGCCAGTAGTCGACAAACTTACACCGGGGAGCTGTTTTTT.

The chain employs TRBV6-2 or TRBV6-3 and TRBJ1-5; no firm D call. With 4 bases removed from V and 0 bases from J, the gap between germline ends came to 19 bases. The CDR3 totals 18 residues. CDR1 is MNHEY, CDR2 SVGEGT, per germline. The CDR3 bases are TGTGCCAGCAGTTTCAGGTCGTCGGCAGACCATAGCAATCAGCCCCAGCATTTT. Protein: CASSFRSSADHSNQPQHF.

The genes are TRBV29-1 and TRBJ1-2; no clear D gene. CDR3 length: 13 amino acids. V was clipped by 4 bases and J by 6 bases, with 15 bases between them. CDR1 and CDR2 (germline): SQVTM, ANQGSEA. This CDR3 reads CSVVVPKVHGYTF. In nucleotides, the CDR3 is TGCAGCGTTGTAGTACCGAAAGTACATGGCTACACCTTC.

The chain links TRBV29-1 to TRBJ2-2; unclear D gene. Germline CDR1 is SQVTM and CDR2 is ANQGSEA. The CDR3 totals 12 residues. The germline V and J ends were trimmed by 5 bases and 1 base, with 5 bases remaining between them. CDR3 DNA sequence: TGCAGCGTTTATGTGAACACCGGGGAGCTGTTTTTT. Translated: CSVYVNTGELFF.

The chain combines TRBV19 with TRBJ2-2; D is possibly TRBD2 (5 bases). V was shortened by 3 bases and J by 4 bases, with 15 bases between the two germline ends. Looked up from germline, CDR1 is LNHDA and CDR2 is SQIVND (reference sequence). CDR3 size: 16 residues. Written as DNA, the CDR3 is TGTGCCAGTAGTATTTCTCCGGGGTGGACCACCGGGGAGCTGTTTTTT. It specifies CASSISPGWTTGELFF. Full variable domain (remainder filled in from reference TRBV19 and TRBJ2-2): DGGITQSPKYLFRKEGQNVTLSCEQNLNHDAMYWYRQDPGQGLRLIYYSQIVNDFQKGDIAEGYSVSREKKESFPLTVTSAQKNPTAFYLCASSISPGWTTGELFFGEGSRLTVL.

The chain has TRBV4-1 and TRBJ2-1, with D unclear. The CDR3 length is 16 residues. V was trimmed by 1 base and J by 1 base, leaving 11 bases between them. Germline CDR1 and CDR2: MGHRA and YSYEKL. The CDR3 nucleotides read TGCGCCAGCAGCCAAGTCGACCTAGTTTCCTACAATGAGCAGTTCTTC. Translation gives CASSQVDLVSYNEQFF.

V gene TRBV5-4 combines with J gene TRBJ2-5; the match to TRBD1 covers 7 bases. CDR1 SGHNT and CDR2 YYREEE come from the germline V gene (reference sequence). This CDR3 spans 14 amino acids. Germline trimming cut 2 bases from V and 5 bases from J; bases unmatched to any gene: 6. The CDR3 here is CASSFQGVGETQYF. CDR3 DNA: TGTGCCAGCAGCTTCCAGGGGGTCGGGGAGACCCAGTACTTC.